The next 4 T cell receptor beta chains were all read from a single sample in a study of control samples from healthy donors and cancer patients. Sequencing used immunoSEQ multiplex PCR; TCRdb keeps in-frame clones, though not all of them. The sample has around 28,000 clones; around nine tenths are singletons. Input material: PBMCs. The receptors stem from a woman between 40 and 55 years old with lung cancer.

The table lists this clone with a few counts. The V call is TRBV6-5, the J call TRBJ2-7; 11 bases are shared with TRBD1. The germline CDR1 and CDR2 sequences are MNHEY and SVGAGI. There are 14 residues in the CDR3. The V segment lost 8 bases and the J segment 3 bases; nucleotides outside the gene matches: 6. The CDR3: CASVTGTGGYEQYF. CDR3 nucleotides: TGTGCCAGCGTTACCGGGACAGGGGGCTACGAGCAGTACTTC.

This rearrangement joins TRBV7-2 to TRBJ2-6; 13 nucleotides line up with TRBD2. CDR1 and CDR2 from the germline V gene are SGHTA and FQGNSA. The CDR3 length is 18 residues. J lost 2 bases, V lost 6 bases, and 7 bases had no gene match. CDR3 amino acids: CASSRTSGGATGANVLTF. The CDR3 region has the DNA TGTGCCAGCAGTCGCACTAGCGGGGGGGCTACTGGGGCCAACGTCCTGACTTTC. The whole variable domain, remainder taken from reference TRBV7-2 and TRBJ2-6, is GAGVSQSPSNKVTEKGKDVELRCDPISGHTALYWYRQSLGQGLEFLIYFQGNSAPDKSGLPSDRFSAERTGGSVSTLTIQRTQQEDSAVYLCASSRTSGGATGANVLTFGAGSRLTVL.

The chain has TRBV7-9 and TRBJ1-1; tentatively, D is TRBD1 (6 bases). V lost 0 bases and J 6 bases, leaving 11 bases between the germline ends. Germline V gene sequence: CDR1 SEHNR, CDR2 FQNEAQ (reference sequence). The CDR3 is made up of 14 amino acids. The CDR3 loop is CASSLAGAASEAFF. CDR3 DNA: TGTGCCAGCAGCTTAGCGGGGGCCGCCTCTGAAGCTTTCTTT.

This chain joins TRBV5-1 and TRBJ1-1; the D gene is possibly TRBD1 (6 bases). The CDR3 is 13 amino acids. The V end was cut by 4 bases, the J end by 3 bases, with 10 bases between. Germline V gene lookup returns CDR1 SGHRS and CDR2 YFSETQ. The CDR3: CASSLSGDTEAFF. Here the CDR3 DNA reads TGCGCCAGCAGCCTTTCAGGGGACACTGAAGCTTTCTTT.